These T cell receptor beta chains were read from a single sample in a study of blood T cell repertoires in COVID-19. The table came from immunoSEQ multiplex PCR; TCRdb's copy has only in-frame clones and leaves some out. The top ten clones hold over 3.5% of a sample with some 300,000 clones, around 85% of them seen once. The sequenced sample was peripheral blood. The receptors here all came from a woman between 45 and 60 years old with active or convalescent COVID-19. CDR3s include the opening cysteine and the closing phenylalanine or tryptophan. D genes are given only for firm matches. Size tells how often a clone was seen (once, few, many) or the class of an expanded clone, and some rows leave it out.

V	J	size	D	CDR3	DNA
TRBV6-6	TRBJ1-3	NA	TRBD1	CASRPGQVPNTIYF	TGTGCCAGCAGACCGGGACAGGTCCCAAACACCATATATTTT
TRBV30	TRBJ1-3	NA	TRBD1	CACPGQGAENTIYF	TGTGCCTGTCCCGGACAGGGGGCTGAAAACACCATATATTTT
TRBV5-4	TRBJ2-1	NA	TRBD2	CASRRTGTSGRRGNEQFF	TGTGCCAGCAGACGGACCGGGACTAGCGGGAGACGGGGCAATGAGCAGTTCTTC
TRBV5-1	TRBJ2-2	NA	NA	CASSTGTRSTGELFF	TGCGCCAGCAGCACGGGAACTAGATCCACCGGGGAGCTGTTTTTT
TRBV19	TRBJ1-5	few	NA	CASSIQGGQPQHF	TGTGCCAGTAGTATACAGGGCGGCCAGCCCCAGCATTTT
TRBV21-1	TRBJ2-5	few	NA	CASSKDGSRRETQYF	TGTGCCAGCAGCAAAGACGGTAGTCGTCGAGAGACCCAGTACTTC
TRBV5-1	TRBJ1-2	NA	TRBD1	CASSFGQGEGGYTF	TGCGCCAGCAGCTTCGGACAGGGGGAAGGTGGCTACACCTTC
TRBV3-1/TRBV3-2	TRBJ1-2	NA	NA	CASSQGPGKKGYTF	TGTGCCAGCAGCCAAGGGCCGGGGAAGAAGGGCTACACCTTC
TRBV19	TRBJ1-2	NA	TRBD1	CASSYGQGFNYGYTF	TGTGCCAGTAGTTACGGACAGGGGTTTAACTATGGCTACACCTTC
TRBV7-2	TRBJ1-6	NA	NA	CASSPGNHNSPLHF	TGTGCCAGCAGTCCAGGCAACCATAATTCACCCCTCCACTTT
TRBV5-1	TRBJ2-1	NA	TRBD1	CASSFSGGAPNEQFF	TGCGCCAGCAGCTTTTCAGGGGGCGCCCCCAATGAGCAGTTCTTC
TRBV18	TRBJ2-7	NA	TRBD2	CASSPAGGSSYEQYF	TGTGCCAGCTCACCAGCGGGGGGGTCCTCCTACGAGCAGTACTTC
TRBV21-1	TRBJ2-2	NA	NA	CASRFSCGRAGTGELFF	TGTGCCAGCCGGTTCTCTTGCGGGAGGGCCGGTACCGGGGAGCTGTTTTTT
TRBV4-1	TRBJ2-2	NA	NA	CASSQDISMSGELFF	TGCGCCAGCAGCCAAGACATTTCTATGAGCGGGGAGCTGTTTTTT
TRBV6-5	TRBJ2-7	NA	NA	CASTQGSESSYEQYF	TGTGCCAGCACTCAAGGTTCGGAGAGCTCCTACGAGCAGTACTTC
TRBV11-2	TRBJ2-1	NA	TRBD2	CASSFDRLSGRAYNEQFF	TGTGCCAGCAGCTTCGATAGACTTAGCGGGAGGGCCTACAATGAGCAGTTCTTC
TRBV13	TRBJ1-1	NA	TRBD1	CASSADRVEAFF	TGTGCCAGCAGCGCGGACAGGGTTGAAGCTTTCTTT
TRBV19	TRBJ2-7	NA	NA	CASTKRAGETYEQYF	TGTGCCAGTACCAAACGGGCAGGGGAAACCTACGAGCAGTACTTC
TRBV29-1	TRBJ1-1	NA	TRBD1	CSVDGRDSREAFF	TGCAGCGTTGATGGCCGGGACAGCCGTGAAGCTTTCTTT
TRBV9	TRBJ2-5	NA	TRBD2	CASSAGGLAGAETQYF	TGTGCCAGCAGCGCGGGCGGGCTAGCGGGAGCGGAGACCCAGTACTTC
TRBV19	TRBJ1-1	NA	NA	CASTPPDRLNTEAFF	TGTGCCAGTACCCCCCCTGACAGGCTGAACACTGAAGCTTTCTTT
TRBV10-2	TRBJ1-2	NA	NA	CASSESGLAGAYGYTF	TGCGCCAGCAGTGAGTCTGGTCTCGCAGGGGCCTATGGCTACACCTTC
TRBV5-4	TRBJ2-1	once	TRBD1	CASNDRANIYTEQFF	TGTGCCAGCAACGACAGGGCGAATATTTACACTGAGCAGTTCTTC
TRBV6-1	TRBJ2-2	many	NA	CASSESRELFF	TGTGCCAGCAGTGAATCTCGTGAGCTGTTTTTT
TRBV6-5	TRBJ2-1	NA	TRBD2	CASKGRRESYNEQFF	TGTGCCAGCAAGGGCCGGCGGGAGTCCTACAATGAGCAGTTCTTC
TRBV28	TRBJ2-5	NA	TRBD1	CASKGPGQGSRTQYF	TGTGCCAGCAAGGGCCCGGGACAGGGTTCTAGGACCCAGTACTTC
TRBV27	TRBJ2-7	NA	NA	CASSTEYEQYF	TGTGCCAGCAGTACGGAGTACGAGCAGTACTTC
TRBV5-4	TRBJ1-6	NA	NA	CATNNGGFSYNSPLHF	TGTGCCACAAATAACGGGGGGTTTTCCTATAATTCACCCCTCCACTTT
TRBV18	TRBJ2-7	NA	TRBD2	CATNRGGSSYEQYF	TGTGCCACCAATCGGGGGGGAAGCTCCTACGAGCAGTACTTC
TRBV10-3	TRBJ1-5	NA	NA	CAISATEDQPQHF	TGTGCCATCAGTGCAACAGAAGATCAGCCCCAGCATTTT
TRBV18	TRBJ2-5	NA	NA	CASSPPSEAETQYF	TGTGCCAGCTCACCACCGTCGGAGGCAGAGACCCAGTACTTC
TRBV6-5	TRBJ2-7	NA	TRBD2	CASPTSVSYEQYF	TGTGCCAGCCCCACTAGCGTGTCCTACGAGCAGTACTTC
TRBV18	TRBJ2-7	NA	TRBD2	CASSPLAGYEQYF	TGTGCCAGCTCACCACTAGCGGGATATGAGCAGTACTTC
TRBV5-1	TRBJ2-1	many	TRBD2	CASSRGTSGPSSYNEQFF	TGCGCCAGCAGCCGGGGGACTAGCGGCCCTAGCTCCTACAATGAGCAGTTCTTC
TRBV7-6	TRBJ2-3	NA	TRBD2	CASSLDVGLAGVQSDTQYF	TGTGCCAGCAGCCTGGACGTAGGATTAGCGGGAGTTCAATCAGATACGCAGTATTTT
TRBV5-4	TRBJ1-5	NA	TRBD1	CASSFGQDNQPQHF	TGTGCCAGCAGCTTCGGACAGGACAATCAGCCCCAGCATTTT
TRBV5-1	TRBJ1-2	NA	TRBD1	CASRDTGGDYGYTF	TGCGCCAGCAGAGATACAGGGGGTGACTATGGCTACACCTTC
TRBV21-1	TRBJ1-5	NA	NA	CPTTNGGGGTGGRSNQPQHF	TGCCCCACCACCAACGGGGGCGGGGGCACCGGGGGGAGAAGCAATCAGCCCCAGCATTTT
TRBV2	TRBJ2-2	NA	TRBD2	CASSGTSGRTGELFF	TGTGCCAGCAGTGGGACTAGCGGGAGAACCGGGGAGCTGTTTTTT
TRBV6-5	TRBJ1-6	NA	NA	CASSYSSGTYNSPLHF	TGTGCCAGCAGTTACTCATCGGGAACCTATAATTCACCCCTCCACTTT
TRBV21-1	TRBJ2-7	NA	NA	CASSKVGQGGTYEQYF	TGTGCCAGCAGCAAAGTGGGACAGGGGGGGACCTACGAGCAGTACTTC